Listed below are T cell receptor beta chains from one sample, sequenced in a study of blood T cell repertoires in COVID-19. Clones were read by immunoSEQ multiplex PCR, and TCRdb kept only the in-frame ones, dropping some. Of 110,000 or so clones in the sample, about 76% were seen once. The sequencing sample was made of peripheral blood. The receptors shown here come from a man older than 75 with acute or convalescent COVID-19. Both conserved end residues are part of each CDR3. D genes are given only for firm matches. Clone size is shown for a subset of rows, as once, few, many or a class of expanded clone.

CDR3 protein: CASSQERSGAQETQYF
CDR3 DNA: TGTGCCAGCAGCCAAGAACGGAGCGGAGCACAAGAGACCCAGTACTTC
clone size: .
D gene: .
V gene: TRBV4-2
J gene: TRBJ2-5

CDR3 protein: CASSLVRGTVPSNTEAFF
CDR3 DNA: TGTGCCAGCAGCTTAGTAAGGGGGACAGTCCCTTCGAACACTGAAGCTTTCTTT
clone size: .
D gene: TRBD1
V gene: TRBV7-8
J gene: TRBJ1-1

CDR3 protein: CASSYSGRSYNEQFF
CDR3 DNA: TGTGCCAGCAGCTACAGCGGGAGATCCTACAATGAGCAGTTCTTC
clone size: .
D gene: TRBD2
V gene: TRBV7-9
J gene: TRBJ2-1

CDR3 protein: CASSFGLAGVTDTQYF
CDR3 DNA: TGTGCCAGCAGTTTCGGACTAGCGGGAGTCACAGATACGCAGTATTTT
clone size: .
D gene: TRBD2
V gene: TRBV2
J gene: TRBJ2-3

CDR3 protein: CASSAGLASLNEQFF
CDR3 DNA: TGTGCCAGCAGCGCCGGACTAGCCAGTCTCAATGAGCAGTTCTTC
clone size: .
D gene: TRBD2
V gene: TRBV11-1
J gene: TRBJ2-1

CDR3 protein: CASSLAPGGGRQGTDTQYF
CDR3 DNA: TGTGCCAGCAGCTTAGCGCCGGGGGGCGGGCGCCAGGGCACAGATACGCAGTATTTT
clone size: .
D gene: .
V gene: TRBV7-2
J gene: TRBJ2-3

CDR3 protein: CASSVGGTYNSPLHF
CDR3 DNA: TGTGCCAGCAGCGTAGGGGGCACCTATAATTCACCCCTCCACTTT
clone size: .
D gene: .
V gene: TRBV9
J gene: TRBJ1-6

CDR3 protein: CASSYPAGGPNEQFF
CDR3 DNA: TGTGCCAGCAGCTACCCAGCGGGAGGGCCTAATGAGCAGTTCTTC
clone size: once
D gene: TRBD2
V gene: TRBV3-1/TRBV3-2
J gene: TRBJ2-1

CDR3 protein: CASSLVPGHMNTEAFF
CDR3 DNA: TGCGCCAGCAGCTTGGTACCGGGACACATGAACACTGAAGCTTTCTTT
clone size: .
D gene: .
V gene: TRBV5-1
J gene: TRBJ1-1

CDR3 protein: CSVVSPHKNTGELFF
CDR3 DNA: TGCAGCGTTGTGTCACCCCACAAGAACACCGGGGAGCTGTTTTTT
clone size: .
D gene: .
V gene: TRBV29-1
J gene: TRBJ2-2

CDR3 protein: CASRTDRGVGYGYTF
CDR3 DNA: TGTGCCAGCAGAACAGACAGGGGAGTTGGGTATGGCTACACCTTC
clone size: .
D gene: TRBD1
V gene: TRBV2
J gene: TRBJ1-2

CDR3 protein: CASISSPGYNEQFF
CDR3 DNA: TGTGCCAGCATTTCATCTCCCGGGTACAATGAGCAGTTCTTC
clone size: .
D gene: .
V gene: TRBV28
J gene: TRBJ2-1

CDR3 protein: CASSPWGRQGVNYGYTF
CDR3 DNA: TGCGCCAGCAGCCCCTGGGGACGACAGGGGGTTAACTATGGCTACACCTTC
clone size: .
D gene: TRBD1
V gene: TRBV5-1
J gene: TRBJ1-2

CDR3 protein: CASSLRGGNFGNQPQHF
CDR3 DNA: TGTGCCAGCAGCTTGAGGGGGGGAAATTTCGGGAATCAGCCCCAGCATTTT
clone size: .
D gene: .
V gene: TRBV5-5
J gene: TRBJ1-5

CDR3 protein: CASARDLIYNEQFF
CDR3 DNA: TGTGCCAGCGCCCGGGACTTAATTTACAATGAGCAGTTCTTC
clone size: .
D gene: .
V gene: TRBV7-9
J gene: TRBJ2-1

CDR3 protein: CASIFPGRETQYF
CDR3 DNA: TGTGCCAGCATTTTCCCGGGGAGAGAGACCCAGTACTTC
clone size: .
D gene: .
V gene: TRBV5-8
J gene: TRBJ2-5

CDR3 protein: CASSPWLAGDTGELFF
CDR3 DNA: TGTGCCAGCTCACCATGGCTAGCGGGAGACACCGGGGAGCTGTTTTTT
clone size: .
D gene: TRBD2
V gene: TRBV18
J gene: TRBJ2-2

CDR3 protein: CASSSPSGYGYTF
CDR3 DNA: TGTGCCAGCAGCTCCCCTTCGGGCTATGGCTACACCTTC
clone size: few
D gene: .
V gene: TRBV11-2
J gene: TRBJ1-2

CDR3 protein: CASSLESRTRRGYTF
CDR3 DNA: TGTGCCAGCAGCTTAGAATCCCGGACCCGGAGGGGCTACACCTTC
clone size: .
D gene: .
V gene: TRBV11-2
J gene: TRBJ1-2

CDR3 protein: CASTRGQGVNQPQHF
CDR3 DNA: TGTGCCAGCACTAGGGGACAGGGAGTTAATCAGCCCCAGCATTTT
clone size: once
D gene: TRBD1
V gene: TRBV6-5
J gene: TRBJ1-5

CDR3 protein: CASSLLAGGYQETQYF
CDR3 DNA: TGTGCCAGCAGCTTATTAGCGGGAGGGTACCAAGAGACCCAGTACTTC
clone size: .
D gene: TRBD2
V gene: TRBV7-3
J gene: TRBJ2-5

CDR3 protein: CASSLAGTISRDTQYF
CDR3 DNA: TGCGCCAGCAGCTTGGCCGGGACTATTAGCAGGGATACGCAGTATTTT
clone size: .
D gene: TRBD2
V gene: TRBV5-1
J gene: TRBJ2-3

CDR3 protein: CASSLGLTPTSGNTDTQYF
CDR3 DNA: TGTGCCAGCAGCTTGGGTCTGACTCCGACTAGCGGGAACACAGATACGCAGTATTTT
clone size: .
D gene: TRBD2
V gene: TRBV7-9
J gene: TRBJ2-3

CDR3 protein: CASSVPSTGNTEAFF
CDR3 DNA: TGTGCCAGCAGTGTACCGTCGACTGGGAACACTGAAGCTTTCTTT
clone size: .
D gene: .
V gene: TRBV28
J gene: TRBJ1-1

CDR3 protein: CASRDRGVAQEKLFF
CDR3 DNA: TGCGCCAGCAGGGACAGGGGGGTGGCACAGGAAAAACTGTTTTTT
clone size: few
D gene: TRBD1
V gene: TRBV5-1
J gene: TRBJ1-4

CDR3 protein: CASSQRASGLKETQYF
CDR3 DNA: TGTGCCAGCAGCCAGCGGGCTAGCGGGCTCAAAGAGACCCAGTACTTC
clone size: .
D gene: TRBD2
V gene: TRBV3-1/TRBV3-2
J gene: TRBJ2-5

CDR3 protein: CASSTRDRETQYF
CDR3 DNA: TGTGCCAGTAGTACGAGGGACAGGGAGACCCAGTACTTC
clone size: .
D gene: TRBD1
V gene: TRBV19
J gene: TRBJ2-5

CDR3 protein: CASRAGTGNTGELFF
CDR3 DNA: TGTGCCAGTAGAGCCGGGACTGGTAACACCGGGGAGCTGTTTTTT
clone size: .
D gene: .
V gene: TRBV19
J gene: TRBJ2-2

CDR3 protein: CASSQGVAGVGTDTQYF
CDR3 DNA: TGCGCCAGCAGCCAAGGGGTAGCGGGGGTTGGCACAGATACGCAGTATTTT
clone size: .
D gene: TRBD2
V gene: TRBV5-1
J gene: TRBJ2-3

CDR3 protein: CASSLSPSGSNQPQHF
CDR3 DNA: TGCGCCAGCAGCTTGAGCCCCAGCGGTAGCAATCAGCCCCAGCATTTT
clone size: .
D gene: .
V gene: TRBV5-1
J gene: TRBJ1-5

CDR3 protein: CAWSVGGIVEVGEQYF
CDR3 DNA: TGTGCCTGGAGTGTAGGTGGTATAGTTGAGGTCGGAGAGCAGTACTTC
clone size: .
D gene: .
V gene: TRBV30
J gene: TRBJ2-7

CDR3 protein: CASSEGLYKQYF
CDR3 DNA: TGTGCCAGCAGTGAGGGACTATACAAGCAGTACTTC
clone size: few
D gene: TRBD2
V gene: TRBV28
J gene: TRBJ2-7

CDR3 protein: CATSERGRNTDTQYF
CDR3 DNA: TGTGCCACCAGTGAGCGGGGGCGCAACACAGATACGCAGTATTTT
clone size: .
D gene: .
V gene: TRBV24-1
J gene: TRBJ2-3

CDR3 protein: CASSPRQGGTEAFF
CDR3 DNA: TGCGCCAGCAGCCCTCGACAGGGAGGTACTGAAGCTTTCTTT
clone size: .
D gene: TRBD1
V gene: TRBV5-1
J gene: TRBJ1-1

CDR3 protein: CSVTGGSETQYF
CDR3 DNA: TGCAGCGTAACAGGGGGTTCAGAGACCCAGTACTTC
clone size: .
D gene: TRBD1
V gene: TRBV29-1
J gene: TRBJ2-5

CDR3 protein: CASSQTVYGNQPQHF
CDR3 DNA: TGCGCCAGCAGCCAAACGGTGTATGGCAATCAGCCCCAGCATTTT
clone size: many
D gene: .
V gene: TRBV4-3
J gene: TRBJ1-5

CDR3 protein: CASRLPRGGNQPQHF
CDR3 DNA: TGTGCCAGCAGACTACCGAGAGGCGGCAATCAGCCCCAGCATTTT
clone size: .
D gene: .
V gene: TRBV28
J gene: TRBJ1-5

CDR3 protein: CASSFDRRKTQYF
CDR3 DNA: TGTGCCAGCAGTTTTGACAGGAGGAAGACCCAGTACTTC
clone size: .
D gene: .
V gene: TRBV27
J gene: TRBJ2-5

CDR3 protein: CASRMTGGSNQPQHF
CDR3 DNA: TGTGCCAGTCGAATGACAGGGGGCAGTAATCAGCCCCAGCATTTT
clone size: .
D gene: TRBD1
V gene: TRBV19
J gene: TRBJ1-5

CDR3 protein: CASSGGGEETQYF
CDR3 DNA: TGCGCCAGCAGCGGTGGGGGGGAAGAGACCCAGTACTTC
clone size: .
D gene: TRBD2
V gene: TRBV5-1
J gene: TRBJ2-5

CDR3 protein: CASSPPGSGVDTQYF
CDR3 DNA: TGTGCCAGCTCACCACCAGGGAGTGGGGTAGATACGCAGTATTTT
clone size: .
D gene: .
V gene: TRBV18
J gene: TRBJ2-3

CDR3 protein: CASSHGGISYGYTF
CDR3 DNA: TGTGCCAGCAGCCACGGGGGGATATCCTATGGCTACACCTTC
clone size: once
D gene: .
V gene: TRBV11-1
J gene: TRBJ1-2

CDR3 protein: CASSLDGRGTEAFF
CDR3 DNA: TGTGCCAGCAGCCTCGACGGGAGAGGCACTGAAGCTTTCTTT
clone size: .
D gene: .
V gene: TRBV5-4
J gene: TRBJ1-1

CDR3 protein: CASKTGQGMNYGYTF
CDR3 DNA: TGTGCCAGCAAAACCGGACAGGGTATGAACTATGGCTACACCTTC
clone size: .
D gene: TRBD1
V gene: TRBV6-6
J gene: TRBJ1-2

CDR3 protein: CAISQTGAQDEQYF
CDR3 DNA: TGTGCCATCAGCCAGACAGGGGCTCAAGACGAGCAGTACTTC
clone size: .
D gene: TRBD1
V gene: TRBV10-3
J gene: TRBJ2-7

CDR3 protein: CASSLFGGSSYNEQFF
CDR3 DNA: TGCGCCAGCAGCTTGTTTGGGGGGAGCTCCTACAATGAGCAGTTCTTC
clone size: .
D gene: .
V gene: TRBV5-1
J gene: TRBJ2-1

CDR3 protein: CASSLLAGQGGETQYF
CDR3 DNA: TGCGCCAGCAGCTTGTTGGCGGGACAGGGTGGCGAGACCCAGTACTTC
clone size: .
D gene: TRBD1
V gene: TRBV5-1
J gene: TRBJ2-5

CDR3 protein: CASSPDSNTGELFF
CDR3 DNA: TGCGCCAGCAGCCCGGACAGTAACACCGGGGAGCTGTTTTTT
clone size: few
D gene: .
V gene: TRBV5-1
J gene: TRBJ2-2

CDR3 protein: CSATQGGLQETQYF
CDR3 DNA: TGCAGCGCGACTCAGGGGGGCTTACAAGAGACCCAGTACTTC
clone size: .
D gene: .
V gene: TRBV29-1
J gene: TRBJ2-5

CDR3 protein: CASSYSGVAGELFF
CDR3 DNA: TGTGCCAGCAGTTACTCCGGGGTAGCCGGGGAGCTGTTTTTT
clone size: few
D gene: .
V gene: TRBV6-2/TRBV6-3
J gene: TRBJ2-2

CDR3 protein: CASSSQGAIGELFF
CDR3 DNA: TGTGCCAGCAGTTCCCAGGGGGCTATCGGGGAGCTGTTTTTT
clone size: .
D gene: TRBD1
V gene: TRBV6-2/TRBV6-3
J gene: TRBJ2-2

CDR3 protein: CAISGQGLSTDTQYF
CDR3 DNA: TGTGCCATCAGTGGTCAGGGTCTAAGCACAGATACGCAGTATTTT
clone size: .
D gene: .
V gene: TRBV10-3
J gene: TRBJ2-3

CDR3 protein: CATSTSTSTDTQYF
CDR3 DNA: TGTGCCACCAGTACGTCCACAAGCACAGATACGCAGTATTTT
clone size: .
D gene: .
V gene: TRBV24-1
J gene: TRBJ2-3

CDR3 protein: CASSQDLGDRGYTF
CDR3 DNA: TGTGCCAGCAGCCAAGATCTAGGAGACAGAGGTTACACCTTC
clone size: .
D gene: .
V gene: TRBV3-1/TRBV3-2
J gene: TRBJ1-2